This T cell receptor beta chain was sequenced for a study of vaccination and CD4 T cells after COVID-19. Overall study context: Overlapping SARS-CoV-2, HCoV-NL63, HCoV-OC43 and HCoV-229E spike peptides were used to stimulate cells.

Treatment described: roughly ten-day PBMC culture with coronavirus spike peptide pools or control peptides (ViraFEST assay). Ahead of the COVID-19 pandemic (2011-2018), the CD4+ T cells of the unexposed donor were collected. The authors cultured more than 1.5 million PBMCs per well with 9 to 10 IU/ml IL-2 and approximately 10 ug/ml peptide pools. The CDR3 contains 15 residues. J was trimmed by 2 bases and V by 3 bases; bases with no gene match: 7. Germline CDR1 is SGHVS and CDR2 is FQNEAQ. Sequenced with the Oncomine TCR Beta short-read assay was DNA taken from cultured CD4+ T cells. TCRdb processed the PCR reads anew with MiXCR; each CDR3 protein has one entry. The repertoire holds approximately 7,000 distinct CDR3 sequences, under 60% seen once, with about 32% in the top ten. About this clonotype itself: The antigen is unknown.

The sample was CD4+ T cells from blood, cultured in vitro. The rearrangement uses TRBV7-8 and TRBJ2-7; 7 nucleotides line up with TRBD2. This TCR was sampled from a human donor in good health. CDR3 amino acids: CASSFPSAGAYEQYF. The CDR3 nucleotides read TGTGCCAGCAGCTTCCCCAGTGCGGGAGCCTACGAGCAGTACTTC. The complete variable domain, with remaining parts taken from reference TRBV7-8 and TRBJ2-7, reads GAGVSQSPRYKVAKRGQDVALRCDPISGHVSLFWYQQALGQGPEFLTYFQNEAQLDKSGLPSDRFFAERPEGSVSTLKIQRTQQEDSAVYLCASSFPSAGAYEQYFGPGTRLTVT.